This T cell receptor (beta chain) was captured by sequencing in a study of T cells in Graves' hyperthyroidism and ophthalmopathy. Whole-study findings and limits: Among thyroid clonotypes expanded above 0.001, most also appeared in blood.

If no ophthalmopathy progression occurred within 18 months, Graves' hyperthyroidism was stable. Every diagnosis used clinical symptoms, serum thyroxine and TRAb, thyroid ultrasound and orbital computed tomography. PBMCs were derived from around 10 ml fresh peripheral blood. The CDR3 regions of TCR beta were amplified from RNA transcripts. First-round RT-PCR targeting the TCR CDR3 was performed with the HTBI primer set. TCRdb re-derived calls from the multiplex PCR reads in MiXCR, one entry per CDR3 protein. The repertoire holds around 580,000 distinct CDR3 sequences, with approximately 16% as singletons. Per germline, CDR1 LGHNA and CDR2 YSLEER. The CDR3 extends over 15 amino acids. V lost 0 bases and J 5 bases, leaving 13 bases between the germline ends. As concerns this clonotype: Its antigen is not known.

The genes are TRBV4-3 and TRBJ1-2, with D hard to call. The TCR originated in a woman younger than 35 with Graves' hyperthyroidism. The material sequenced was blood. The CDR3 DNA reads as TGCGCCAGCAGCCAAGATAAGGCCCCAGGATATGGCTACACCTTC. It codes for CASSQDKAPGYGYTF.